This T cell receptor beta chain appears in the sequencing data of a study of early T cells in non-severe SARS-CoV-2 infection. TCRdb re-analysed the 5' RACE reads in MiXCR, keeping a single row per CDR3 protein. Of approximately 18,000 distinct CDR3 sequences detected, approximately 5.4% appear once; the ten largest clones hold roughly 7%. The CDR3 sequence is 13 residues long. The germline V gene has CDR1 SGHRS and CDR2 YFSETQ. V shed 3 bases and J shed 0 bases, with 6 bases lying between them. The chain has TRBV5-1 and TRBJ1-1; D unclear. Material for sequencing was whole blood. The sequence was obtained from an adult who was a healthcare worker with PCR-confirmed SARS-CoV-2 infection or an uninfected control (not recorded which). CDR3 sequence (DNA): TGCGCCAGCAGCTGGTACATGAACACTGAAGCTTTCTTT. Its protein product is CASSWYMNTEAFF. The variable domain in full, with the rest retrieved from reference TRBV5-1 and TRBJ1-1, is KAGVTQTPRYLIKTRGQQVTLSCSPISGHRSVSWYQQTPGQGLQFLFEYFSETQRNKGNFPGRFSGRQFSNSRSEMNVSTLELGDSALYLCASSWYMNTEAFFGQGTRLTVV.